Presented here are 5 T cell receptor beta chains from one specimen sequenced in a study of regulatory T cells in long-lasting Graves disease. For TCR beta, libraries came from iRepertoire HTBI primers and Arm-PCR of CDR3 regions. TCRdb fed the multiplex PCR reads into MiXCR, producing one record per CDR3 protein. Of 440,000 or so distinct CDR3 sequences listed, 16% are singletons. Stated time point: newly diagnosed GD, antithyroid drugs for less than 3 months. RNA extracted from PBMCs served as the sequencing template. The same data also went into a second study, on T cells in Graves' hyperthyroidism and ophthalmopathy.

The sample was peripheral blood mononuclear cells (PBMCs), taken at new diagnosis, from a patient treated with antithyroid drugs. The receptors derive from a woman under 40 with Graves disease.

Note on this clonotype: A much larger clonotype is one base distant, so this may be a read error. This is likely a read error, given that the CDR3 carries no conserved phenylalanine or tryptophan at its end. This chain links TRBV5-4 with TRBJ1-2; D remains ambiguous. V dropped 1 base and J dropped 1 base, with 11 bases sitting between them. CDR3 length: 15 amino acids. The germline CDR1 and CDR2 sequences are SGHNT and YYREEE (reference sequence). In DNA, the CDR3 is TGTGCCAGCAGCTTGTGGGCCGCTAATAACTATGGCTACACCCTC. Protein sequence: CASSLWAANNYGYTL.

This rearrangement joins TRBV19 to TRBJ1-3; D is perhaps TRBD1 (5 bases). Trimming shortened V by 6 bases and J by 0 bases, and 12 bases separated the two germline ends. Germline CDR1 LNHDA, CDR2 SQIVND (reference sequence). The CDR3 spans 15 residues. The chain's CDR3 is CASRGLTVSGNTIYF. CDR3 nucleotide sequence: TGTGCCAGTAGAGGGCTGACAGTCTCTGGAAACACCATATATTTT. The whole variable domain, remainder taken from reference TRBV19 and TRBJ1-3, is DGGITQSPKYLFRKEGQNVTLSCEQNLNHDAMYWYRQDPGQGLRLIYYSQIVNDFQKGDIAEGYSVSREKKESFPLTVTSAQKNPTAFYLCASRGLTVSGNTIYFGEGSWLTVV.

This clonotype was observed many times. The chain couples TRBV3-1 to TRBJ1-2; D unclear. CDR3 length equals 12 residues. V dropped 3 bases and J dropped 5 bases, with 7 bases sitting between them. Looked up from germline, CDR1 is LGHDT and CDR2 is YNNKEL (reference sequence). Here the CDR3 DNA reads TGTGCCAGCAGCCATCTTAAGTATGGCTACACCTTC. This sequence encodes CASSHLKYGYTF.

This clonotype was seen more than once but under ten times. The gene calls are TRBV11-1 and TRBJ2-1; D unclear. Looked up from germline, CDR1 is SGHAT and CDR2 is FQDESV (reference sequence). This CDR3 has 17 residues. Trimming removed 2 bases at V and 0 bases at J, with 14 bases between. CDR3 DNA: TGTGCCAGCAGCTTAAGGTACGGATCTAGCTCCTACAATGAGCAGTTCTTC. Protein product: CASSLRYGSSSYNEQFF.

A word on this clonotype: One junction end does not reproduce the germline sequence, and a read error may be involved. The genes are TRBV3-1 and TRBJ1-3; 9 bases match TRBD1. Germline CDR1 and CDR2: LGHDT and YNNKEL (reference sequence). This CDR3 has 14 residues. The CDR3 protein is CASRDRGSENTIYF. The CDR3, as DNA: TGTGCCAGCAGGGACAGGGGCTCTGAAAACACCATATATTTT. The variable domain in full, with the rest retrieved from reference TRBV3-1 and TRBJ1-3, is DTAVSQTPKYLVTQMGNDKSIKCEQNLGHDTMYWYKQDSKKFLKIMFSYNNKELIINETVPNRFSPKSPDKAHLNLHINSLELGDSAVYFCASRDRGSENTIYFGEGSWLTVV.